Listed below are T cell receptor beta chains from one sample, sequenced in a study of T cell repertoires in cytomegalovirus infection. One entry per CDR3 protein, called by TCRdb with MiXCR from the reads. The repertoire consists of roughly 230,000 distinct CDR3 sequences, with approximately 13% occurring once and the leading ten covering 1.5% to 2%. The specimen was PBMCs. All receptors derive from a human donor in good health (CMV status not recorded). Some clones in this sample may be carry-over from other donors' samples. The CDR3 runs from the conserved cysteine through the conserved F or W. D genes are given only for firm matches. Clone size is not always given. Where it is, it says once, few, many or a class for expanded clones.

>TRBV19|many|TRBJ2-2|.
TGTGCCAGTAGTTCCTCCAGGGGTTCGGGCGGGGAGCTGTTTTTT
CASSSSRGSGGELFF
>TRBV24-1|.|TRBJ1-1|.
TGTGCCACCAGTGATAGTGTGGGCACTGAAGCTTTCTTT
CATSDSVGTEAFF
>TRBV18|many|TRBJ2-1|TRBD1
TGTGCCAGCTCAAAAGACAGGGCTCTCGGCGGGCCTTTAATCTACAATGAGCAGTTCTTC
CASSKDRALGGPLIYNEQFF
>TRBV7-2|many|TRBJ1-5|.
TGTGCCAGCAGCTTAGCGAGAGGGCGGGGAAACAATCAGCCCCAGCATTTT
CASSLARGRGNNQPQHF
>TRBV23-1|few|TRBJ2-7|.
TGCGCCAGCAGTCAATACCTACCAGGGGGGGGGGGCTGTTACTACTTC
CASSQYLPGGGGCYYF
>TRBV7-2|many|TRBJ2-7|.
TGTGCCAGCAGCTTATATCCTAGCACCTCCTACGAGCAGTACTTC
CASSLYPSTSYEQYF
>TRBV28|.|TRBJ2-5|TRBD1
TGTGCCAGCAGTAAGGGACAGTACCAAGAGACCCAGTACTTC
CASSKGQYQETQYF
>TRBV28|many|TRBJ2-7|TRBD1
TGTGCCAGCAGTGACGCCTGGGACAGGGGGTACGAGCAGTACTTC
CASSDAWDRGYEQYF
>TRBV7-2|many|TRBJ2-7|TRBD2
TGTGCCAGCACCCAGCGGGGGTCTAGCTCCTACGAGCAGTACTTC
CASTQRGSSSYEQYF
>TRBV2|.|TRBJ2-1|.
TGTGCCAGCAGAGCTAACAGGGACTACAATGAGCAGTTCTTC
CASRANRDYNEQFF
>TRBV7-2|many|TRBJ2-1|TRBD2
TGTGCCAGCAGCCATCCCTTGGGTCGCGGGGGGGGCTACAATGAGCAGTTCTTC
CASSHPLGRGGGYNEQFF
>TRBV7-2|many|TRBJ2-7|.
TGTGCCAGCAACTCTATAGTTGGAAGCTCCTACGAGCAGTACTTC
CASNSIVGSSYEQYF
>TRBV7-2|many|TRBJ2-3|TRBD2
TGTGCCAGCAGCATACTAGCGGGAGAGACGGATACGCAGTATTTT
CASSILAGETDTQYF
>TRBV4-1|few|TRBJ1-1|TRBD1
TGTGCCAGCAGCCTCCGGGACAGTAACACTGAAGCTTTCTTT
CASSLRDSNTEAFF
>TRBV20-1|.|TRBJ2-5|TRBD2
TGCAGTGCTCGTCTAGCGGGAGGGGGGGAGACCCAGTACTTC
CSARLAGGGETQYF
>TRBV7-2|.|TRBJ1-1|.
TGTGCCAGCAGCTCAGGGACCCTCCGTACTAACACTGAAGCTTTCTTT
CASSSGTLRTNTEAFF
>TRBV10-3|.|TRBJ1-6|.
TGTGCCATCAGGCGACGGGCCGATAATTCACCCCTCCACTTT
CAIRRRADNSPLHF
>TRBV6-6|few|TRBJ2-7|TRBD2
TGTGCCAGCAGTTACTCGAGTTCTAGCGGGAGGGCCGATTCCATCCACGAGCAGTACTTC
CASSYSSSSGRADSIHEQYF
>TRBV7-8|many|TRBJ2-3|TRBD2
TGTGCCAGCAGCCAAGCGGGGGGAAGCATGTATTTT
CASSQAGGSMYF